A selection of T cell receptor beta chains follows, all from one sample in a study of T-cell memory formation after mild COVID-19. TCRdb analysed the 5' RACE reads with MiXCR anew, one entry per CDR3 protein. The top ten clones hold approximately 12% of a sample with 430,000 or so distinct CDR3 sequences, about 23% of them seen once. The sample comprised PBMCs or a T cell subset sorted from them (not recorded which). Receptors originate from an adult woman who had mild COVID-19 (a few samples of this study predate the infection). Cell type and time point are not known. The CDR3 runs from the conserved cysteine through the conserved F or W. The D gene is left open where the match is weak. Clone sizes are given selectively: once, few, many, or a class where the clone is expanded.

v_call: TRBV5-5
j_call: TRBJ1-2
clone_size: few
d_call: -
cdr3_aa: CASSNYRAFNYGYTF
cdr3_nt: TGTGCCAGCAGCAATTACAGGGCCTTTAACTATGGCTACACCTTC

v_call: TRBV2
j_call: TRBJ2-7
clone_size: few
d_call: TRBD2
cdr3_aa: CASTTLAATYEQYF
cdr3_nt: TGTGCCAGCACTACTCTAGCGGCCACCTACGAGCAGTACTTC

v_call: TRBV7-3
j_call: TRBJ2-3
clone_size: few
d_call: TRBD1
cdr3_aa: CASSETGGGDTQYF
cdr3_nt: TGTGCCAGCAGCGAGACAGGGGGTGGAGATACGCAGTATTTT

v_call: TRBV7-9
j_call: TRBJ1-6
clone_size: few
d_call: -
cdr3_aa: CASSLPDYNSPLHF
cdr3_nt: TGTGCCAGCAGCTTACCGGATTATAATTCACCCCTCCACTTT

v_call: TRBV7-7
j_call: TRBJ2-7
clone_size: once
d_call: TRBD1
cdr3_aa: CASSPDPGQGDYEQYF
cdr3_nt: TGTGCTAGCAGCCCGGATCCGGGACAGGGAGACTACGAGCAGTACTTC

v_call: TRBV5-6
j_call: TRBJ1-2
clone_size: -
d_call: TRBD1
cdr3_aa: CASSRGTGRTYGYTF
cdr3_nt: TGTGCCAGCAGCCGAGGGACAGGGCGCACCTATGGCTACACCTTC

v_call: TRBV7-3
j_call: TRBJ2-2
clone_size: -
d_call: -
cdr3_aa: CASSLTPVDTGELFF
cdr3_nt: TGTGCCAGCAGCTTAACGCCGGTCGACACCGGGGAGCTGTTTTTT

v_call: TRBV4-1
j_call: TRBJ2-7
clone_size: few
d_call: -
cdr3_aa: CASSQPWGNEQYF
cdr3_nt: TGCGCCAGCAGCCAGCCTTGGGGGAACGAGCAGTACTTC

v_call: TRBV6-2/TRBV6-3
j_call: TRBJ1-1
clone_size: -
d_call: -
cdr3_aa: CASSYRGRLGNTEAFF
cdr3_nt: TGTGCCAGCAGTTACAGGGGCCGCTTAGGGAACACTGAAGCTTTCTTT

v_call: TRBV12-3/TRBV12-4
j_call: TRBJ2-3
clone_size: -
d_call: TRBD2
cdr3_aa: CATRLAEGDTQYF
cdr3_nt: TGTGCCACAAGACTAGCGGAGGGGGATACGCAGTATTTT

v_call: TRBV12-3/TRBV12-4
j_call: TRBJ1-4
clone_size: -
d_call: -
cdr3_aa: CASSLALRGGNEKLFF
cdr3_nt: TGTGCCAGCAGTCTCGCCCTCCGAGGGGGTAATGAAAAACTGTTTTTT

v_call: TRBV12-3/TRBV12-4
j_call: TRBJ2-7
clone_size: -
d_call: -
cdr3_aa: CASSFMLGGEQYF
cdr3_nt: TGTGCCAGCAGTTTCATGCTAGGGGGGGAGCAGTACTTC

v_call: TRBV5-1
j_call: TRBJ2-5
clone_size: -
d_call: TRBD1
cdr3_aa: CASSPGQYQETQYF
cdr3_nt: TGCGCCAGCAGCCCGGGACAGTACCAAGAGACCCAGTACTTC

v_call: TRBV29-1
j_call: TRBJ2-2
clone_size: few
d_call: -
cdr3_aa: CSGRAAGELFF
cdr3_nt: TGCAGCGGAAGGGCAGCGGGGGAGCTGTTTTTT

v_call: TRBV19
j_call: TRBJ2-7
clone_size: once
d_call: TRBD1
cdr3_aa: CASSPSGTGGSGYEQYF
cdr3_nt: TGTGCCAGTAGTCCCTCCGGGACAGGGGGCAGCGGCTACGAGCAGTACTTC

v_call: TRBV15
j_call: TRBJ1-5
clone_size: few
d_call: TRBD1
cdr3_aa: CATSRGTGKGQPQHF
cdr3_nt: TGTGCCACCAGCAGAGGGACAGGGAAGGGACAGCCCCAGCATTTT

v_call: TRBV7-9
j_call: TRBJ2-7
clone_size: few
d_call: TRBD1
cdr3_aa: CASTTGQKYEQYF
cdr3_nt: TGTGCCAGCACCACGGGACAGAAGTACGAGCAGTACTTC

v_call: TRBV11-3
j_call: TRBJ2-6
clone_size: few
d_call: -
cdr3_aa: CASSLDGFSGANVLTF
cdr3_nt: TGTGCCAGCAGCTTGGACGGATTCTCTGGGGCCAACGTCCTGACTTTC

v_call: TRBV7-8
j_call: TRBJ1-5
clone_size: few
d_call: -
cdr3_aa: CASSPSHRDWVQPQHF
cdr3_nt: TGTGCCAGCAGCCCTTCACACAGGGATTGGGTTCAGCCCCAGCATTTT

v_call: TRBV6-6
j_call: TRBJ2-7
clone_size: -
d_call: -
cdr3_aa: CASSYSITAYEQYF
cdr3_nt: TGTGCCAGCAGTTACTCGATTACGGCCTACGAGCAGTACTTC

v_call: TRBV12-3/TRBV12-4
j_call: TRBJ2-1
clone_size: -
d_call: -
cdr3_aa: CASSDTPRVNEQFF
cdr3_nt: TGTGCCAGCAGCGACACCCCCCGCGTCAATGAGCAGTTCTTC

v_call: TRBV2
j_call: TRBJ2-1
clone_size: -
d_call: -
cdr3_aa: CASRPLGVSYNEQFF
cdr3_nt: TGTGCCAGCAGGCCTCTGGGGGTCTCCTACAATGAGCAGTTCTTC

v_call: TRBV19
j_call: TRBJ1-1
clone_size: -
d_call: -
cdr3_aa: CASALWGQNTEAFF
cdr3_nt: TGTGCCAGTGCTCTGTGGGGACAGAACACTGAAGCTTTCTTT

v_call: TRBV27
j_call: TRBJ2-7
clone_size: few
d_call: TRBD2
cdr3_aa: CASSSAGGPTYEQYF
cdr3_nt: TGTGCCAGCAGCTCGGCGGGAGGGCCGACGTACGAGCAGTACTTC

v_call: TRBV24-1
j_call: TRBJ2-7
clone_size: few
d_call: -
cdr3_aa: CATSAQSGDEQYF
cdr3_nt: TGTGCCACCAGTGCCCAGAGTGGGGACGAGCAGTACTTC

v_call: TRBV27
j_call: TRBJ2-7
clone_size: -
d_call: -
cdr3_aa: CASRLGLDEQYF
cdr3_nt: TGTGCCAGCAGGCTTGGGCTGGACGAGCAGTACTTC

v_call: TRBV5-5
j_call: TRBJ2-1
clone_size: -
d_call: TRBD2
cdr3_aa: CASRGLAGGHEQFF
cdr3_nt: TGTGCCAGCAGGGGACTAGCGGGAGGTCATGAGCAGTTCTTC

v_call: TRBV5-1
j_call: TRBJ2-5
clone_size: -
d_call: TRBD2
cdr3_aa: CASWRGLLAGEETQYF
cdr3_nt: TGCGCCAGCTGGAGGGGGCTCCTAGCGGGGGAGGAGACCCAGTACTTC

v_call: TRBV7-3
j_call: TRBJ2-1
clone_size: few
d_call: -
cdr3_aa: CASSSTGRGAQNEQFF
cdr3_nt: TGTGCCAGCAGCTCGACAGGGAGGGGGGCACAAAATGAGCAGTTCTTC

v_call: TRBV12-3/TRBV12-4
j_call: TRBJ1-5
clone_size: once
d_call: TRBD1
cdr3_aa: CASSRGGGRQPQHF
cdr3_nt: TGTGCCAGCAGTCGAGGAGGGGGCCGGCAGCCCCAGCATTTT

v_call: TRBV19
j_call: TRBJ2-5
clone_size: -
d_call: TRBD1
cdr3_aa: CASSTGTGVMQTQYF
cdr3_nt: TGTGCCAGTAGTACAGGGACAGGGGTGATGCAGACCCAGTACTTC

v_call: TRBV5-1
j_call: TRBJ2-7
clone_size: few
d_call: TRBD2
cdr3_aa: CASSPGTSSYEQYF
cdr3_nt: TGCGCCAGCAGTCCCGGGACTAGTTCATACGAGCAGTACTTC

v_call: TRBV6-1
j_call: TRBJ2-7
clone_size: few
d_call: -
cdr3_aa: CASTPGRGPYEQYF
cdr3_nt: TGTGCCAGCACCCCGGGACGGGGACCCTACGAGCAGTACTTC

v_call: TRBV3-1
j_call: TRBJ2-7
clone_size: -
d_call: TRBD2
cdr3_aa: CASSQGRTSFYEQYF
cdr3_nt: TGTGCCAGCAGCCAAGGAAGGACTAGCTTCTACGAGCAGTACTTC

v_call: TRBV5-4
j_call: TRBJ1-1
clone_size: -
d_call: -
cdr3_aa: CASSIYSSEAFF
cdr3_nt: TGTGCCAGCAGCATCTACAGTTCTGAAGCTTTCTTT

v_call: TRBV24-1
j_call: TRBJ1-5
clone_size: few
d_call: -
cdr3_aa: CATSDPGGDQPQHF
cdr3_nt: TGTGCCACCAGTGATCCCGGGGGTGATCAGCCCCAGCATTTT

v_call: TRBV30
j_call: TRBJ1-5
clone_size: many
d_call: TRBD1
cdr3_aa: CAWSVQGGQPQHF
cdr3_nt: TGTGCCTGGAGTGTACAGGGGGGTCAGCCCCAGCATTTT

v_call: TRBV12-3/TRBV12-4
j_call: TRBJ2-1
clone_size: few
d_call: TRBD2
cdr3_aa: CASIIAGEQFF
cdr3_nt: TGTGCCAGCATCATAGCGGGGGAGCAGTTCTTC

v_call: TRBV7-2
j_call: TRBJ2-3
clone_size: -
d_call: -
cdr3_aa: CASSGREGGDTQYF
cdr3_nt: TGTGCCAGCAGCGGAAGGGAGGGGGGAGATACGCAGTATTTT

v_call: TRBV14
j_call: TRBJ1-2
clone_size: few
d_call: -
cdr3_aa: CASSQDVAGHGYTF
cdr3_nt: TGTGCCAGCAGCCAAGATGTCGCAGGGCATGGCTACACCTTC

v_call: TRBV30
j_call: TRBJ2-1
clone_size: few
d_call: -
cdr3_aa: CAWSNSPSYNEQFF
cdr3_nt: TGTGCCTGGAGTAACAGTCCCTCCTACAATGAGCAGTTCTTC

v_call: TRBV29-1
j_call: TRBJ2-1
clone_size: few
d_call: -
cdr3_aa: CSVRGGDFSYNEQFF
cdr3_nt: TGCAGCGTTCGAGGGGGGGATTTCTCCTACAATGAGCAGTTCTTC

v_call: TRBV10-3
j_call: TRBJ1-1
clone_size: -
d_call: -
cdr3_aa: CAISGSGARTEAFF
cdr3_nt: TGTGCCATCAGTGGGAGCGGGGCCCGGACTGAAGCTTTCTTT

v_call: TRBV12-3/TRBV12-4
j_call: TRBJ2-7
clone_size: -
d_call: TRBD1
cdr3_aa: CASSWGKLDREQYF
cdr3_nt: TGTGCCAGCAGTTGGGGGAAGCTGGACAGGGAGCAGTACTTC

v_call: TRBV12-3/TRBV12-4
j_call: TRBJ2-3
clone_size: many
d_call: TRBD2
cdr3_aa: CASSFGGGTDTQYF
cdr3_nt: TGTGCCAGCAGTTTTGGGGGGGGCACAGATACGCAGTATTTT

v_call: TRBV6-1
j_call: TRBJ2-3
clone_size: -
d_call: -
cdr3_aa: CASSKPGRAGDTQYF
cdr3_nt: TGTGCCAGCAGTAAACCGGGACGGGCGGGAGATACGCAGTATTTT

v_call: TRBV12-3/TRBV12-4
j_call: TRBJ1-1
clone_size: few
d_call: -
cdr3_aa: CASTYSWGTEAFF
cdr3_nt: TGTGCCAGCACTTACTCTTGGGGAACTGAAGCTTTCTTT

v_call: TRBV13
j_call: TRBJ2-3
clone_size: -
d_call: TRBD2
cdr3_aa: CASSYPSGPSTDTQYF
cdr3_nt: TGTGCCAGCAGCTACCCTAGCGGACCTAGCACAGATACGCAGTATTTT

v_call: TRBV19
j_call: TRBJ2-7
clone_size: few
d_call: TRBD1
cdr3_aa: CASSLDRINEQYF
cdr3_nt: TGTGCCAGTAGTTTGGACAGGATCAACGAGCAGTACTTC